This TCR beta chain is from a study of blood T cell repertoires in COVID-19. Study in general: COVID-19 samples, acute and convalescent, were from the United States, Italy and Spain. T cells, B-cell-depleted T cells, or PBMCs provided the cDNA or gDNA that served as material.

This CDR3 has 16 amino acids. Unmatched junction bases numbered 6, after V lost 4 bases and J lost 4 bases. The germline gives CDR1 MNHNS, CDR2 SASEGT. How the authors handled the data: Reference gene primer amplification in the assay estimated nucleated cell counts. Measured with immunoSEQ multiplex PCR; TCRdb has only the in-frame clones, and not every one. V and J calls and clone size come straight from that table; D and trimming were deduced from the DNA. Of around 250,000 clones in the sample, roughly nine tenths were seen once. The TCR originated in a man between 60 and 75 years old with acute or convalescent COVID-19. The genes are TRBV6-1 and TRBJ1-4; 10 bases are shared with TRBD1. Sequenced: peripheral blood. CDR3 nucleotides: TGTGCCAGCAGTGCCTTGACAGGGGGCGATAATGAAAAACTGTTTTTT. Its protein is CASSALTGGDNEKLFF.